The source of this TCR beta chain is a study of response to subunit inactivated influenza vaccine. TCRdb reprocessed the RT-PCR reads with MiXCR, giving one entry per CDR3 protein. The sample has fewer than 550,000 distinct CDR3 sequences, about 25% seen once. The CDR3 loop spans 13 amino acids. V dropped 5 bases and J dropped 8 bases, with 10 bases sitting between them. Germline assignment: CDR1 LNHNV and CDR2 YYDKDF (reference sequence). The gene calls are TRBV15 and TRBJ1-6; possibly TRBD1 for D (5 bases). The sample consisted of CD4+ T cells sorted from PBMCs, taken less than 6 days after vaccination. The clonotype comes from a man over 45 who received an inactivated influenza vaccine. In DNA form, the CDR3 reads TGTGCCACCAGCTCGGGACCCTATTCACCCCTCCACTTT. Residues: CATSSGPYSPLHF.